This T cell receptor beta chain originates from a study of blood T cell repertoires in COVID-19. Study at large: There were acute and convalescent COVID-19 samples, and they came from the United States, Italy and Spain. Sample material is recorded as cDNA or gDNA derived from T cells, B-cell-depleted T cells, or PBMCs.

The germline V gene encodes CDR1 SGHTA and CDR2 FQGTGA. This CDR3 spans 16 amino acids. V gave up 1 base and J gave up 6 bases; unmatched junction bases: 3. In the authors' workflow: Using reference gene primer amplification, nucleated cell counts were estimated. This table comes from immunoSEQ multiplex PCR, and its TCRdb copy is limited to in-frame clones, with some not included. The V and J calls and clone size come from that table; D and trimming were worked out from the DNA. The sample holds approximately 270,000 clones; roughly 87% are singletons and the top ten take 3%. The V gene is TRBV7-3, the J gene TRBJ2-3; 14 bases map to TRBD2. Sequenced sample: peripheral blood. The TCR was taken from a man aged 18 to 29 with active or convalescent COVID-19. The CDR3: CASSLRGTSGSDTQYF. For the CDR3, the DNA is TGTGCCAGCAGCTTAAGAGGGACTAGCGGGAGTGATACGCAGTATTTT.